These 3 T cell receptor beta chains share one sample of origin, sequenced in a study of CD8 T cells in ankylosing spondylitis. Notes on the study in general: For ankylosing spondylitis blood, a TCR beta motif of seven to nine highly homologous variants appeared characteristic.

MiXCR, run by TCRdb on the 5' RACE reads, gives a single entry per CDR3 protein. The profile shows 220,000 or so distinct CDR3 sequences, around 16% of them singletons. No antigen has been assigned to these receptors. Sequencing input: blood, either unsorted or a sorted T cell fraction (not recorded which). The receptors were gathered from a male donor with ankylosing spondylitis.

Worth noting for this clonotype: A much larger clone differs by one base, so this may be a read error. The chain employs TRBV20-1 and TRBJ2-7, with a weak D call TRBD1 (6 bases). The CDR3 has 14 amino acids. CDR1 is DFQATT, CDR2 SNEGSKA, per germline (reference sequence). CDR3 sequence: CSTRDLTGYHEQYF. As DNA, the CDR3 is TGCAGTACTAGAGATTTAACAGGGTACCACGAGCAGTACTTC.

This clonotype was counted between two and nine times. The J gene is TRBJ2-7, the V gene TRBV28, with D perhaps matching TRBD1 (6 bases). The length of the CDR3 is 12 residues. Per the germline V gene, CDR1 is MDHEN and CDR2 is SYDVKM. V dropped 6 bases and J dropped 5 bases, with 11 bases sitting between them. The CDR3 nucleotides read TGTGCCAGCAGCCTACAGGGCAACGAGCAGTACTTC. It translates to CASSLQGNEQYF.

This clonotype occurred a few times. V usage is TRBV5-1 and J usage is TRBJ2-5, with 7 nucleotides matching TRBD1. Per the germline V gene, CDR1 is SGHRS and CDR2 is YFSETQ. The CDR3 consists of 16 residues. V gave up 3 bases and J gave up 1 base; unmatched junction bases: 9. CDR3 amino acids: CASSWPGQRGQETQYF. Here the CDR3 DNA reads TGCGCCAGCAGCTGGCCGGGACAGAGAGGCCAAGAGACCCAGTACTTC.